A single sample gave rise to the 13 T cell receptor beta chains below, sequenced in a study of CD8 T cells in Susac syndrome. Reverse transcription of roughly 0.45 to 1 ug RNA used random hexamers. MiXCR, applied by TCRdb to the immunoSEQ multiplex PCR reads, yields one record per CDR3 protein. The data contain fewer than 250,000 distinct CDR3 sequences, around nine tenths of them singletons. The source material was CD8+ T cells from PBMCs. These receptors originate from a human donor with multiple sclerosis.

CDR3 bases: TGTGCCAGCAGTTTAGGGGACAGCCCTTTGGAGACCCAGTACTTC. It translates to CASSLGDSPLETQYF. The V and J genes are TRBV12-3 or TRBV12-4 and TRBJ2-5, with TRBD1 identical over 7 bases. The CDR3 is 15 amino acids. The junction had 7 bases not matched to a gene; V was cut back by 1 base and J by 5 bases.

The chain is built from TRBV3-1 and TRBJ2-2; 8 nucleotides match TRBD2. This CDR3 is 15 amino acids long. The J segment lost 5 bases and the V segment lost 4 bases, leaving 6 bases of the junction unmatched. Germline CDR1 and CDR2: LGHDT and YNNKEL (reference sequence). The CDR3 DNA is TGTGCCAGCAGCCCCGTTCGGGAGGGGACCGGGGAGCTGTTTTTT. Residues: CASSPVREGTGELFF.

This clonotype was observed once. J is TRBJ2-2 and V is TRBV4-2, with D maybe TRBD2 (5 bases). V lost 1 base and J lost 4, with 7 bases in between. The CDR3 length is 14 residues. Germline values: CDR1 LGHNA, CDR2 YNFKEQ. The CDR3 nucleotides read TGTGCCAGCAGCCAAGGAGGGAGCACCGGGGAGCTGTTTTTT. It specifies CASSQGGSTGELFF.

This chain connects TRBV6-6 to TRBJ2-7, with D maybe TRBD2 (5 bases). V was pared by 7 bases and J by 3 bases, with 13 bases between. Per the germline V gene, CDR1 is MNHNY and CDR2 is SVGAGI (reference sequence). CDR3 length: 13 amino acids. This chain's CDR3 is CASTEDGNYEQYF. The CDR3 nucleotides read TGTGCCAGCACCGAAGACGGGAACTACGAGCAGTACTTC.

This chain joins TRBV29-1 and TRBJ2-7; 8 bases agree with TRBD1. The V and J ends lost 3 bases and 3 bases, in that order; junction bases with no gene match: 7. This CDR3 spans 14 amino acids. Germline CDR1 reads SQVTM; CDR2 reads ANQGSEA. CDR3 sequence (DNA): TGCAGCGTTGAGGCCGGACAGGGCCTCTACGAGCAGTACTTC. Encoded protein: CSVEAGQGLYEQYF.

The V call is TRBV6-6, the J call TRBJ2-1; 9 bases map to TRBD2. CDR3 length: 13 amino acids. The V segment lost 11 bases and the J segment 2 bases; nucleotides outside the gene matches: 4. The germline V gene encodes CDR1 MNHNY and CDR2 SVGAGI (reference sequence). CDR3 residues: CAAGTSPYNEQFF. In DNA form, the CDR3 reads TGTGCCGCGGGGACTAGCCCCTACAATGAGCAGTTCTTC.

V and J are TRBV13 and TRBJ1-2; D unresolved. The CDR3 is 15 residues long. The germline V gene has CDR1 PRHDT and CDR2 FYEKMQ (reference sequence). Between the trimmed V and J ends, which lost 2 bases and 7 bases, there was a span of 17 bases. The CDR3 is CASSLSETGIFGYTF. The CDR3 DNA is TGTGCCAGCAGCTTATCAGAGACTGGGATCTTTGGCTACACCTTC.

The CDR3 here is CASSLGTFYEQYF. As DNA, the CDR3 is TGTGCCAGCAGCTTGGGCACATTTTACGAGCAGTACTTC. V is TRBV5-6 and J is TRBJ2-7, with unresolved D. Deletions cut 0 bases from V and 4 bases from J, with 8 bases between. This CDR3 contains 13 residues. Germline V lookup: CDR1 SGHDT, CDR2 YYEEEE.

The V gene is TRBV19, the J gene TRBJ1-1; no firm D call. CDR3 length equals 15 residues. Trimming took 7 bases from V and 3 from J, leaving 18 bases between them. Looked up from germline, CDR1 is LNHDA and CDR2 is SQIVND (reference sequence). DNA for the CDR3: TGTGCCAGTAACCTGATTACTGGGGTGGACACTGAAGCTTTCTTT. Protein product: CASNLITGVDTEAFF.

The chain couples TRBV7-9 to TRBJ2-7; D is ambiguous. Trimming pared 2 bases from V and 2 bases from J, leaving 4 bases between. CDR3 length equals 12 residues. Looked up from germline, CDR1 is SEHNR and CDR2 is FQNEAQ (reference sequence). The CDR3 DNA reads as TGTGCCAGCAGCTTAAACCCCTACGAGCAGTACTTC. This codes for CASSLNPYEQYF.

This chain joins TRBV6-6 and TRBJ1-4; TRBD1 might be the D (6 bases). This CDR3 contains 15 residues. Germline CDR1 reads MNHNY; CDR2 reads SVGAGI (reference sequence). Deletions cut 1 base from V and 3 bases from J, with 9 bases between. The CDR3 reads CASSYYTGPNEKLFF. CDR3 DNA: TGTGCCAGCAGTTACTATACAGGGCCTAATGAAAAACTGTTTTTT.

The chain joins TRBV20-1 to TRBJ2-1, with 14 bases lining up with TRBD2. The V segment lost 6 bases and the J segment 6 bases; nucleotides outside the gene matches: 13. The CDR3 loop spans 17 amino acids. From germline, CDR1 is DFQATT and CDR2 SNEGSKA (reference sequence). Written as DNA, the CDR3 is TGCAGTGCCAATGACCTGACTAGCGGGAGGGATTTCAATGAGCAGTTCTTC. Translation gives CSANDLTSGRDFNEQFF.

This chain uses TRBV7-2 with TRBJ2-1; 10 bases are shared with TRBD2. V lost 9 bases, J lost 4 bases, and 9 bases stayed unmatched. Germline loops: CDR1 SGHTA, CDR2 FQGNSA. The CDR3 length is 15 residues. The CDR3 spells CASLRTSGNYNEQFF. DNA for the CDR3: TGTGCCAGTCTGCGTACTAGCGGGAATTACAATGAGCAGTTCTTC.